The rows below give T cell receptor beta chains drawn from one sample of a study of T cell clonotyping in hematopoietic cell transplantation. Some clones are missing from TCRdb's copy, which holds only in-frame ones; the method was immunoSEQ multiplex PCR. The sample records around 45,000 clones, approximately 80% being singletons. The sample consisted of peripheral blood mononuclear cells, taken before stem cell transplant. The receptors shown here come from a man between 60 and 70 years old with myelodysplastic syndrome. Some clones in this sample may be carry-over from other donors' samples. CDR3s include the opening cysteine and the closing phenylalanine or tryptophan. The order of the fields is J gene, D gene, clone size, V gene, CDR3 DNA, CDR3 protein. The D gene is left open where the match is weak. A clone size is listed for some rows: how often the clone was seen (once, few, many), or a class if it is expanded.

j_gene: TRBJ2-7
d_gene: .
abundance: .
v_gene: TRBV6-5
CDR3nt: TGTGCCAGCAGTTACTCGGGGTCCCAGAGCTCCTACGAGCAGTACTTC
CDR3aa: CASSYSGSQSSYEQYF

j_gene: TRBJ2-5
d_gene: TRBD2
abundance: .
v_gene: TRBV14
CDR3nt: TGTGCCAGCAGCCTCGGCGGGGGGTATGAGACCCAGTACTTC
CDR3aa: CASSLGGGYETQYF

j_gene: TRBJ2-7
d_gene: .
abundance: .
v_gene: TRBV28
CDR3nt: TGTGCCAGCCTTAAGACAGCTTCCTACGAGCAGTACTTC
CDR3aa: CASLKTASYEQYF

j_gene: TRBJ2-7
d_gene: TRBD1
abundance: .
v_gene: TRBV19
CDR3nt: TGTGCCAGTAGTATGAGGGGGACAGGGGGCGAGTACGAGCAGTACTTC
CDR3aa: CASSMRGTGGEYEQYF

j_gene: TRBJ2-5
d_gene: TRBD1
abundance: once
v_gene: TRBV6-6
CDR3nt: TGTGCCAGCAGTTCGAACCCGGGACAGGGGGCGAAGACCCAGTACTTC
CDR3aa: CASSSNPGQGAKTQYF

j_gene: TRBJ2-1
d_gene: .
abundance: .
v_gene: TRBV7-9
CDR3nt: TGTGCCAGCAGCTTACCCGGGACGGACCCTCGCGAGCAGTTCTTC
CDR3aa: CASSLPGTDPREQFF

j_gene: TRBJ1-1
d_gene: .
abundance: few
v_gene: TRBV7-2
CDR3nt: TGTGCCAGCAGCCGACAGGTCGGGAACACTGAAGCTTTCTTT
CDR3aa: CASSRQVGNTEAFF

j_gene: TRBJ1-5
d_gene: TRBD1
abundance: .
v_gene: TRBV9
CDR3nt: TGTGCCAGCAGCAAGGGGGCCTTCGGGGGGTCGGGCCTGCATTTT
CDR3aa: CASSKGAFGGSGLHF

j_gene: TRBJ1-6
d_gene: .
abundance: .
v_gene: TRBV5-5
CDR3nt: TGTGCCAGCAGCGCAGGCGTCAGGCCGGTAGGCACACCCCTCCACTTT
CDR3aa: CASSAGVRPVGTPLHF

j_gene: TRBJ1-6
d_gene: TRBD1
abundance: .
v_gene: TRBV6-5
CDR3nt: TGTGCCAGCAGTCCGACAGGGGGAAGGTCACCCCTCCACTTT
CDR3aa: CASSPTGGRSPLHF

j_gene: TRBJ1-4
d_gene: TRBD1
abundance: few
v_gene: TRBV11-2
CDR3nt: TGTGCCAGCAGCTCCTCCGGGACAGTTAATGAAAAACTGTTTTTT
CDR3aa: CASSSSGTVNEKLFF

j_gene: TRBJ1-1
d_gene: .
abundance: .
v_gene: TRBV4-3
CDR3nt: TGCGCCAGCAGCCAAGATTCGCGGGGCACTGAAGCTTTCTTT
CDR3aa: CASSQDSRGTEAFF

j_gene: TRBJ1-1
d_gene: .
abundance: .
v_gene: TRBV30
CDR3nt: TGTGCCTGGATCTGGGACCGTAACACTGAAGCTTTCTTT
CDR3aa: CAWIWDRNTEAFF

j_gene: TRBJ1-6
d_gene: .
abundance: .
v_gene: TRBV10-3
CDR3nt: TGTGCCATCGCCGGGACAAATAATTCACCCCTCCACTTT
CDR3aa: CAIAGTNNSPLHF

j_gene: TRBJ1-2
d_gene: .
abundance: .
v_gene: TRBV7-9
CDR3nt: TGTGCCAGCAGCTTTTGGTCCGAGGACTATGGCTACACCTTC
CDR3aa: CASSFWSEDYGYTF

j_gene: TRBJ2-1
d_gene: TRBD2
abundance: .
v_gene: TRBV2
CDR3nt: TGTGCCAGCAGTGGGGGACTAGCGGTCTACAATGAGCAGTTCTTC
CDR3aa: CASSGGLAVYNEQFF

j_gene: TRBJ1-5
d_gene: .
abundance: .
v_gene: TRBV25-1
CDR3nt: TGTGCCAGCAGTCGCTCCAATCAGCCCCAGCATTTT
CDR3aa: CASSRSNQPQHF

j_gene: TRBJ2-5
d_gene: TRBD2
abundance: .
v_gene: TRBV6-5
CDR3nt: TGTGCCAGCAGTTGGACTAGCGGGGGGGCGGAGACCCAGTACTTC
CDR3aa: CASSWTSGGAETQYF

j_gene: TRBJ2-1
d_gene: .
abundance: few
v_gene: TRBV12-5
CDR3nt: TGTGCTAGTGGTTTGGTATCCCGCAATGAGCAGTTCTTC
CDR3aa: CASGLVSRNEQFF

j_gene: TRBJ2-1
d_gene: .
abundance: .
v_gene: TRBV28
CDR3nt: TGTGCCAGCAGTTCCACACAAAGACAGCACAATGAGCAGTTCTTC
CDR3aa: CASSSTQRQHNEQFF

j_gene: TRBJ1-6
d_gene: .
abundance: .
v_gene: TRBV30
CDR3nt: TGTGCCTGCCATCGAAACCCGAGCTCCTATAATTCACCCCTCCACTTT
CDR3aa: CACHRNPSSYNSPLHF

j_gene: TRBJ2-3
d_gene: TRBD2
abundance: .
v_gene: TRBV28
CDR3nt: TGTGCCAGCAGTTTTGAGCGGGGCAGCACAGATACGCAGTATTTT
CDR3aa: CASSFERGSTDTQYF

j_gene: TRBJ1-2
d_gene: .
abundance: .
v_gene: TRBV13
CDR3nt: TGTGCCAGCAGCGGCCGATCGGTATATGGCTACACCTTC
CDR3aa: CASSGRSVYGYTF

j_gene: TRBJ2-7
d_gene: .
abundance: .
v_gene: TRBV7-2
CDR3nt: TGTGCCAGCAGCTTAGGGGTTCAGTCCGAGCAGTACTTC
CDR3aa: CASSLGVQSEQYF

j_gene: TRBJ1-1
d_gene: TRBD1
abundance: .
v_gene: TRBV7-2
CDR3nt: TGTGCCAGCAGAACAGGGGGCTTCACTGAAGCTTTCTTT
CDR3aa: CASRTGGFTEAFF

j_gene: TRBJ1-1
d_gene: TRBD1
abundance: .
v_gene: TRBV29-1
CDR3nt: TGCAGCGCTGGACAGGGCGGTCCGAACACTGAAGCTTTCTTT
CDR3aa: CSAGQGGPNTEAFF

j_gene: TRBJ1-2
d_gene: .
abundance: .
v_gene: TRBV19
CDR3nt: TGTGCCAGTAAGGGGGGAGGGGGAAACTATGGCTACACCTTC
CDR3aa: CASKGGGGNYGYTF

j_gene: TRBJ2-7
d_gene: .
abundance: .
v_gene: TRBV19
CDR3nt: TGTGCCAGTAGTATAGCCGGGGGAAGCTCCTACGAGCAGTACTTC
CDR3aa: CASSIAGGSSYEQYF

j_gene: TRBJ2-7
d_gene: .
abundance: .
v_gene: TRBV9
CDR3nt: TGTGCCAGCAGCCGCGTCCAGGGACCGGCCTTGAGCTCCTACGAGCAGTACTTC
CDR3aa: CASSRVQGPALSSYEQYF

j_gene: TRBJ1-5
d_gene: .
abundance: .
v_gene: TRBV2
CDR3nt: TGTGCCAGCAGAGGGGCACGAGGCCGTGATCAGCCCCAGCATTTT
CDR3aa: CASRGARGRDQPQHF

j_gene: TRBJ2-7
d_gene: .
abundance: .
v_gene: TRBV7-2
CDR3nt: TGTGCCAGCAGCTTAGTCGGGTCTACCTCCTACGAGCAGTACTTC
CDR3aa: CASSLVGSTSYEQYF

j_gene: TRBJ2-5
d_gene: .
abundance: once
v_gene: TRBV6-6
CDR3nt: TGTGCCAGCAACTCGCAAGAGACCCAGTACTTC
CDR3aa: CASNSQETQYF

j_gene: TRBJ2-1
d_gene: .
abundance: .
v_gene: TRBV28
CDR3nt: TGTGCCAGCAGTTTAGGAGCCTGGGGGTACAATGAGCAGTTCTTC
CDR3aa: CASSLGAWGYNEQFF

j_gene: TRBJ1-1
d_gene: .
abundance: once
v_gene: TRBV30
CDR3nt: TGTGCCTGGAGTCCCCGGACTGTGACGAACACTGAAGCTTTCTTT
CDR3aa: CAWSPRTVTNTEAFF

j_gene: TRBJ2-1
d_gene: .
abundance: once
v_gene: TRBV6-5
CDR3nt: TGTGCCAGCAGCCAGGGGGGCGATGAGCAGTTCTTC
CDR3aa: CASSQGGDEQFF

j_gene: TRBJ2-7
d_gene: TRBD1
abundance: .
v_gene: TRBV19
CDR3nt: TGTGCCAGTAGTATGGGACAGGGGGCCTACGAGCAGTACTTC
CDR3aa: CASSMGQGAYEQYF

j_gene: TRBJ2-1
d_gene: .
abundance: .
v_gene: TRBV11-1
CDR3nt: TGTGCCAGCAGGGCCACCGGGACATTGGAGCAGTTCTTC
CDR3aa: CASRATGTLEQFF

j_gene: TRBJ2-2
d_gene: .
abundance: few
v_gene: TRBV6-1
CDR3nt: TGTGCCAGCAGGGACAGTTCGAACACCGGGGAGCTGTTTTTT
CDR3aa: CASRDSSNTGELFF

j_gene: TRBJ2-1
d_gene: .
abundance: .
v_gene: TRBV7-9
CDR3nt: TGTGCCAGCAGCTCCCCCGGGGGCTTAAGGAATGAGCAGTTCTTC
CDR3aa: CASSSPGGLRNEQFF

j_gene: TRBJ1-6
d_gene: .
abundance: .
v_gene: TRBV7-9
CDR3nt: TGTGCCAGCAGCCTCGGAGAGTTGGCTTCACCCCTCCACTTT
CDR3aa: CASSLGELASPLHF

j_gene: TRBJ1-5
d_gene: .
abundance: .
v_gene: TRBV28
CDR3nt: TGTGCCAGCAGTTTTACGGCCAGCAACCAGCATTTT
CDR3aa: CASSFTASNQHF

j_gene: TRBJ2-3
d_gene: TRBD1
abundance: .
v_gene: TRBV5-1
CDR3nt: TGCGCCAGCAGCTTGGGGACAGGGTCAGATACGCAGTATTTT
CDR3aa: CASSLGTGSDTQYF

j_gene: TRBJ1-2
d_gene: TRBD1
abundance: .
v_gene: TRBV6-6
CDR3nt: TGTGCCAGCAGGATGGGACAGAACTATGGCTACACCTTC
CDR3aa: CASRMGQNYGYTF

j_gene: TRBJ1-1
d_gene: TRBD1
abundance: .
v_gene: TRBV2
CDR3nt: TGTGCCAGCAGCGAAACAGGGGTTAACACTGAAGCTTTCTTT
CDR3aa: CASSETGVNTEAFF

j_gene: TRBJ2-7
d_gene: TRBD1
abundance: .
v_gene: TRBV5-1
CDR3nt: TGCGCCAGCAGCTGGGGGACAGGGGCTACCTACGAGCAGTACTTC
CDR3aa: CASSWGTGATYEQYF

j_gene: TRBJ2-1
d_gene: .
abundance: .
v_gene: TRBV28
CDR3nt: TGTGCCAGCAGTTTAACAGGCTATACCGAGCAGTTCTTC
CDR3aa: CASSLTGYTEQFF

j_gene: TRBJ1-2
d_gene: TRBD1
abundance: .
v_gene: TRBV11-2
CDR3nt: TGTGCCAGCAGCTTAGAGGCAGGGGGCGGGTATGGCTACACCTTC
CDR3aa: CASSLEAGGGYGYTF